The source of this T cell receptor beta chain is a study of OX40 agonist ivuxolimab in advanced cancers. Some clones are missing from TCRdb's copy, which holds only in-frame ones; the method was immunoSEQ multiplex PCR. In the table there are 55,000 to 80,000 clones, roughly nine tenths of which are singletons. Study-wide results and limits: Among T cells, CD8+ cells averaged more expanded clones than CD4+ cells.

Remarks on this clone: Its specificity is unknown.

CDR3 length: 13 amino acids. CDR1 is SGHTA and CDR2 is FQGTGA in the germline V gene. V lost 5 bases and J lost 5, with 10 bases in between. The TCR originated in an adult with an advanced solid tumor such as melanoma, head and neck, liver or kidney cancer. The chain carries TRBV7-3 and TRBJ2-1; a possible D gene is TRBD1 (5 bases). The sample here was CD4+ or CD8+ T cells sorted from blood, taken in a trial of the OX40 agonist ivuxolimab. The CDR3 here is CASSLDSNNEQFF. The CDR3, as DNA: TGTGCCAGCAGCCTAGACAGTAACAATGAGCAGTTCTTC.